This TCR beta chain was observed in a study of blood T cell repertoires in COVID-19. Overall study context: Sources were T cells, B-cell-depleted T cells, or PBMCs; the material itself was cDNA or gDNA.

Enrollment of patients from Seattle took place during active infection, with longitudinal follow-up. Clones were read by immunoSEQ multiplex PCR, and TCRdb kept only the in-frame ones, dropping some. In the table there are more than 100,000 clones, around 90% of which are singletons. The CDR3 consists of 17 residues. Per germline, CDR1 SGDLS and CDR2 YYNGEE. Trimming at V came to 0 bases and at J to 2 bases, leaving 8 bases not matched to a gene. The J gene is TRBJ2-1, the V gene TRBV9, with 7 bases identical to TRBD1. Sequencing used peripheral blood. The TCR sequence derives from an older woman with COVID-19, enrolled during active disease. The CDR3 protein is CASSVGLTGEAYNEQFF. CDR3 in DNA: TGTGCCAGCAGCGTAGGTTTAACAGGGGAAGCCTACAATGAGCAGTTCTTC.